This T cell receptor (beta chain) is drawn from a study of T cells in Graves' hyperthyroidism and ophthalmopathy. Overall study findings and caveats: Most clonotypes expanded in the thyroid (above 0.001) were also present in blood.

Sampled blood dates from first hyperthyroidism diagnosis, and it precedes any ophthalmopathy symptoms. The CDR3 runs 14 residues. Germline V gene data show CDR1 as LNHNV and CDR2 as YYDKDF (reference sequence). Trimming took 6 bases from V and 3 from J; bases not matched to a gene: 4. TCR beta CDR3 regions were amplified from RNA transcripts. The study used the HTBI primer set for a first-round RT-PCR of the TCR CDR3. TCRdb processed the multiplex PCR reads anew with MiXCR; each CDR3 protein has one entry. Of about 360,000 distinct CDR3 sequences in the sample, approximately 13% are singletons; the top ten hold about 20%. This clonotype has a handful of counts. Antigen specificity is unknown.

The sample consisted of blood. The V and J genes are TRBV15 and TRBJ2-2; 7 bases map to TRBD2. The receptor was isolated from a man aged 25-40 years with Graves' hyperthyroidism that later progressed to Graves' ophthalmopathy. The CDR3 nucleotides read TGTGCCACCAGGGGAGGGCCCGACACCGGGGAGCTGTTTTTT. Protein: CATRGGPDTGELFF.